This TCR beta chain came from a study of OX40 agonist ivuxolimab in advanced cancers. Turning to the study itself: Patients in the trial were receiving intravenous ivuxolimab every 2 weeks, at doses of 0.01 to 10 mg/kg. Of the patients, three showed partial responses, one with hepatocellular carcinoma and two with cutaneous melanoma. Study results and limitations: CD4+ and CD8+ blood T cells expanded clonally by week 6 at 0.1 to 3.0 mg/kg.

The CDR3 is 12 residues long. V gave up 7 bases and J gave up 1 base, with 11 bases separating them. Germline V lookup: CDR1 SQVTM, CDR2 ANQGSEA. Of note for this clone: Its target is unknown.

Produced via immunoSEQ multiplex PCR; TCRdb's table is partial and in-frame only. The sample carries some 38,000 clones, 89% recorded once. The source of this sequence is an adult with an advanced solid tumor such as melanoma, head and neck, liver or kidney cancer. This rearrangement joins TRBV29-1 to TRBJ2-7; maybe TRBD1 (6 bases). Sequenced here: CD4+ or CD8+ T cells sorted from blood, sampled in a trial of the OX40 agonist ivuxolimab. CDR3 in amino acids: CSAGTSSYEQYF. DNA for the CDR3: TGCAGCGCCGGGACATCTTCCTACGAGCAGTACTTC.